The clone carrying this T cell receptor (beta chain) was observed a single time. Its antigen remains unknown. These data belong to a study of OX40 agonist ivuxolimab in advanced cancers. Study-wide findings and caveats: Those patients achieving a partial response at 0.1-3.0 mg/kg showed among the lowest clonal expansion. CD4+ and CD8+ blood T cells expanded clonally by week 6 at 0.1 to 3.0 mg/kg.

The CDR3 contains 15 residues. V shed 6 bases, J shed 0 bases, and the junction held 4 bases outside the gene matches. CDR1 and CDR2 from the germline V gene are MNHEY and SVGAGI. A history of autoimmune disease or systemic immunosuppression excluded patients. Only in-frame clones appear in the TCRdb table, and some are missing; sequencing was by immunoSEQ multiplex PCR. The table includes about 55,000 clones, 88% detected once. The clonotype comes from an adult with an advanced solid tumor such as melanoma, head and neck, liver or kidney cancer. The sample here was CD4+ or CD8+ T cells sorted from blood, taken in a trial of the OX40 agonist ivuxolimab. The V call is TRBV6-5, the J call TRBJ2-7; 11 positions match TRBD2. The CDR3 sequence is CASSSTSGNSYEQYF. The CDR3 nucleotides read TGTGCCAGCAGCTCGACTAGCGGGAACTCCTACGAGCAGTACTTC.